These 30 T cell receptor beta chains originate from one sample sequenced in a study of T-cell memory formation after mild COVID-19 (dated by TCRdb to the early 2020s). Receptor libraries were prepared by 5' RACE. The sequencing machine was an Illumina NovaSeq 6000. TCRdb reprocessing: public reads trimmed at Q25 with fastp, clones called with MiXCR, in-frame beta chains kept. Rows with a matching CDR3 protein are joined into one entry that keeps the most common DNA and genes. Recorded for this sample are about 290,000 distinct CDR3 sequences; about a sixth of them occurred a single time. The top ten clones comprise more than 20% of the sample. The source material was PBMCs or a T cell subset sorted from them (not recorded which). Receptors were obtained from a man aged 18 to 29 who had mild COVID-19 (a few samples of this study predate the infection). The sample titles of this study are shuffled in the database, so cell type and time point are left out; the donor was told from shared clones.

This clonotype was counted only a few times. The genes are TRBV7-6 and TRBJ2-3; D ambiguous. The V end was cut by 2 bases, the J end by 1 base, with 10 bases between. The CDR3 runs to 15 residues. Per germline, CDR1 SGHVS and CDR2 FNYEAQ. CDR3 sequence reads: CASSLQVAGTDTQYF. CDR3 in DNA: TGTGCCAGCAGCTTACAGGTCGCCGGCACAGATACGCAGTATTTT.

The rearrangement joins TRBV5-8 to TRBJ2-2; D unresolved. The CDR3 covers 15 residues. Germline V gene sequence: CDR1 SGHTS, CDR2 YDEGEE. With 0 bases removed from V and 4 bases from J, the gap between germline ends came to 10 bases. CDR3 nucleotide sequence: TGTGCCAGCAGCTTGGCAGGTCGGGTCACCGGGGAGCTGTTTTTT. Translating gives CASSLAGRVTGELFF.

In its sample, this clonotype was seen a few times. This rearrangement joins TRBV27 to TRBJ1-1; 11 bases match TRBD1. The CDR3 is 15 residues long. The V and J ends lost 2 bases and 6 bases, in that order; junction bases with no gene match: 5. The germline V gene encodes CDR1 MNHEY and CDR2 SMNVEV (reference sequence). CDR3 region: CASSLRDRGMPEAFF. CDR3 in DNA: TGTGCCAGCAGTTTACGGGACAGGGGGATGCCTGAAGCTTTCTTT.

This clonotype has at least ten counts. Mismatch with germline at one junction end may stem from a read error. The chain joins TRBV7-2 to TRBJ1-3; D is unclear. The CDR3 covers 13 residues. Germline V CDR1 and CDR2: SGHTA, FQGNSA. The CDR3 bases are TGCGCCAGCAGCTTGGGCTCTGGAAACACCATATATTTT. It codes for CASSLGSGNTIYF.

Only a few counts were recorded for this clonotype. The rearrangement links TRBV7-9 to TRBJ2-5, with D uncertain. Germline-derived CDR1 and CDR2 are SEHNR and FQNEAQ (reference sequence). The CDR3 is 15 amino acids. V was clipped by 8 bases and J by 5 bases, with 21 bases between them. The CDR3 loop reads CASRWTPTMGETQYF. In DNA form, the CDR3 reads TGTGCCAGCCGATGGACGCCTACTATGGGGGAGACCCAGTACTTC.

This clonotype was counted at least ten times. This chain links TRBV5-1 with TRBJ2-3, with 7 bases fitting TRBD2. Germline values: CDR1 SGHRS, CDR2 YFSETQ. The CDR3 length is 13 residues. J gave up 5 bases and V 0 bases, and 0 bases lay outside the gene matches. CDR3 sequence reads: CASSLERGDTQYF. CDR3 nucleotide sequence: TGCGCCAGCAGCTTGGAGCGGGGAGATACGCAGTATTTT.

The chain recombines TRBV7-7 with TRBJ2-2; maybe TRBD2 (5 bases). The V and J ends lost 5 bases and 2 bases respectively, with 15 bases between them. This CDR3 comprises 16 residues. Germline V gene data show CDR1 as SSHAT and CDR2 as FNYEAQ (reference sequence). The chain's CDR3 is CASSPEGQKNTGELFF. The CDR3 DNA reads as TGTGCCAGCAGCCCAGAGGGCCAGAAAAACACCGGGGAGCTGTTTTTT.

The chain joins TRBV7-8 to TRBJ1-2; the match to TRBD1 covers 7 bases. The ends lost 5 bases at V and 9 bases at J; junction bases unmatched: 21. This CDR3 contains 17 residues. The V gene's germline CDR1 is SGHVS and CDR2 FQNEAQ. The chain's CDR3 is CASSLRQGKAGFGRYTF. The CDR3, as DNA: TGTGCCAGCAGCCTGAGACAGGGAAAAGCTGGTTTTGGTCGCTACACCTTC.

This chain joins TRBV24-1 and TRBJ2-1; the match to TRBD1 covers 9 bases. In germline, CDR1 is KGHDR, CDR2 SFDVKD. The CDR3 sequence is 18 residues long. Trimming at V came to 1 base and at J to 0 bases, leaving 6 bases not matched to a gene. CDR3 DNA sequence: TGTGCCACCAGTGATTTTAACACAGGGGGCGGCTCCTACAATGAGCAGTTCTTC. It is translated as CATSDFNTGGGSYNEQFF.

As regards this clonotype: This could be a read error, since a much larger clone is one nucleotide away. The rearrangement joins TRBV5-1 to TRBJ2-1; TRBD2 might be the D (5 bases). This CDR3 has 12 residues. From germline, CDR1 is SGHRS and CDR2 YFSETQ. Trimming shortened V by 0 bases and J by 12 bases, and 10 bases separated the two germline ends. DNA of the CDR3: TGCGCCAGCAGCTTGGAGACGGGGTCGCAGTTCTTC. This translates into CASSLETGSQFF.

The V call is TRBV7-3, the J call TRBJ2-1; TRBD2 matches 8 bases. The CDR3 covers 15 residues. Looked up from germline, CDR1 is SGHTA and CDR2 is FQGTGA. With 5 bases clipped from V and 3 bases from J, the junction kept 6 bases outside the gene matches. CDR3 protein: CASSPNSGIYNEQFF. CDR3 DNA: TGTGCCAGCAGCCCAAATAGCGGGATCTACAATGAGCAGTTCTTC. The full variable domain, its missing parts supplied by reference TRBV7-3 and TRBJ2-1, is GAGVSQTPSNKVTEKGKYVELRCDPISGHTALYWYRQSLGQGPEFLIYFQGTGAADDSGLPNDRFFAVRPEGSVSTLKIQRTERGDSAVYLCASSPNSGIYNEQFFGPGTRLTVL.

This clonotype has more than one count but fewer than ten. The gene calls are TRBV5-1 and TRBJ2-1, with 10 bases aligning to TRBD1. Germline values: CDR1 SGHRS, CDR2 YFSETQ. V trimming: 3 bases; J trimming: 7 bases; junction bases outside the gene matches: 10. The length of the CDR3 is 16 residues. In nucleotides, the CDR3 is TGCGCCAGCAGCTCTGGATCCTGGACAGGGGGTAATGAGCAGTTCTTC. It yields the protein CASSSGSWTGGNEQFF.

In this sample, this clonotype turned up a few times. The CDR3 region has the DNA TGTGCCAGCAGCTGGACACGCGAGGGAGAAGAGACCCAGTACTTC. It yields the protein CASSWTREGEETQYF. The chain is built from TRBV9 and TRBJ2-5; the D call may be TRBD1 or TRBD2 (5 bases each). Trimming took 4 bases from V and 3 from J, leaving 16 bases between them. The V gene's germline CDR1 is SGDLS and CDR2 YYNGEE. This CDR3 has 15 amino acids.

The chain employs TRBV7-2 and TRBJ1-5, with D possibly being TRBD1 (5 bases). With 3 bases removed from V and 1 base from J, the gap between germline ends came to 10 bases. The germline V gene encodes CDR1 SGHTA and CDR2 FQGNSA. The CDR3 covers 15 residues. In DNA form, the CDR3 reads TGTGCCAGCAGCTTCGAGGGGCCAAGCAATCAGCCCCAGCATTTT. This sequence encodes CASSFEGPSNQPQHF.

This chain links TRBV15 with TRBJ2-7; the D gene could be TRBD1 or TRBD2 (6 bases each). V was clipped by 0 bases and J by 5 bases, with 14 bases between them. The CDR3 is 15 residues long. The germline gives CDR1 LNHNV, CDR2 YYDKDF (reference sequence). Here the CDR3 DNA reads TGTGCCACCAGCAGAGATCTCGGGGGCTTCAACGAGCAGTACTTC. Translated: CATSRDLGGFNEQYF.

V and J are TRBV5-1 and TRBJ2-7; D remains unclear. Trimming left V 2 bases short and J 7 bases short, with 13 bases between. This CDR3 region has 13 residues. Germline V gene data show CDR1 as SGHRS and CDR2 as YFSETQ. In DNA, the CDR3 is TGCGCCAGCAGCTTACTTGGTGCTCAGGAGCAGTACTTC. As protein: CASSLLGAQEQYF. The full variable domain, with the rest looked up from reference TRBV5-1 and TRBJ2-7, is KAGVTQTPRYLIKTRGQQVTLSCSPISGHRSVSWYQQTPGQGLQFLFEYFSETQRNKGNFPGRFSGRQFSNSRSEMNVSTLELGDSALYLCASSLLGAQEQYFGPGTRLTVT.

Written as DNA, the CDR3 is TGTGCCAGCAGTTTGGGCACGGTAAACATTCAGTACTTC. As protein: CASSLGTVNIQYF. The V and J genes are TRBV12-3 or TRBV12-4 and TRBJ2-4; D gene unclear. The V gene lost 3 bases and the J gene lost 6 bases, with 9 bases spanning the gap. The CDR3 has 13 residues.

This clonotype was seen only a few times. The V call is TRBV4-1, the J call TRBJ2-1, with a weak D call TRBD2 (7 bases). Germline CDR1 and CDR2: MGHRA and YSYEKL. The CDR3 loop spans 19 amino acids. V was pared by 2 bases and J by 4 bases, with 24 bases between. CDR3 sequence (DNA): TGCGCCAGCAGCCAACCCCTAGGGGGGGTTACCCGGAGGTACAATGAGCAGTTCTTC. Its translation is CASSQPLGGVTRRYNEQFF.

The chain is built from TRBV6-2 or TRBV6-3 and TRBJ1-1; the D gene is possibly TRBD1 (6 bases). This CDR3 contains 15 residues. The germline V gene encodes CDR1 MNHEY and CDR2 SVGEGT. The V end was cut by 3 bases, the J end by 1 base, with 12 bases between. In DNA form, the CDR3 reads TGTGCCAGCAGTTATAAGGGACAACAGAACACTGAAGCTTTCTTT. Its translation: CASSYKGQQNTEAFF.

This clonotype turned up a few times. The chain has TRBV6-2 or TRBV6-3 and TRBJ2-7; D gene uncertain. This CDR3 region has 12 residues. The germline CDR1 and CDR2 sequences are MNHEY and SVGEGT. V was trimmed by 5 bases and J by 0 bases, leaving 5 bases between them. The CDR3 protein is CASSPLSYEQYF. The CDR3 coding sequence is TGTGCCAGCAGTCCCCTCTCCTACGAGCAGTACTTC.

Only a few counts were recorded for this clonotype. The J gene is TRBJ2-7, the V gene TRBV9, with 10 bases identical to TRBD1. Losses at the gene ends were 3 bases for V and 6 bases for J; bases not matched to a gene: 6. The CDR3 length is 14 residues. The germline V gene encodes CDR1 SGDLS and CDR2 YYNGEE. The CDR3 DNA sequence: TGTGCCAGCAGCGATCCGGGACAGGGGACCGAGCAGTACTTC. Protein product: CASSDPGQGTEQYF.

CDR3 nucleotide sequence: TGTGCCAGCAGTCTAGGGACAGGGTGGCAGCCCCAGCATTTT. Encoded protein: CASSLGTGWQPQHF. The V call is TRBV6-1, the J call TRBJ1-5; 9 nucleotides align to TRBD1. The V gene's germline CDR1 is MNHNS and CDR2 SASEGT. J gave up 7 bases and V 5 bases, and 6 bases lay outside the gene matches. The CDR3 runs to 14 residues.

This clonotype was counted only a few times. This chain joins TRBV13 and TRBJ2-5, with D unclear. CDR1 and CDR2 from the germline V gene are PRHDT and FYEKMQ (reference sequence). This CDR3 region has 14 residues. The V and J ends lost 0 bases and 1 base respectively, with 6 bases between them. For the CDR3, the DNA is TGTGCCAGCAGCTTAGGGAGTTTCCAAGAGACCCAGTACTTC. This sequence encodes CASSLGSFQETQYF.

The chain couples TRBV11-2 to TRBJ1-1; 8 bases are shared with TRBD1. The CDR3 totals 15 residues. Germline V gene sequence: CDR1 SGHAT, CDR2 FQNNGV. V lost 5 bases and J lost 2; bases outside the gene matches: 7. The CDR3 sequence is CASSPRGQVNTEAFF. For the CDR3, the DNA is TGTGCCAGCAGCCCTAGGGGACAGGTAAACACTGAAGCTTTCTTT. The full variable domain, in which reference TRBV11-2 and TRBJ1-1 provide the parts outside the CDR3, is EAGVAQSPRYKIIEKRQSVAFWCNPISGHATLYWYQQILGQGPKLLIQFQNNGVVDDSQLPKDRFSAERLKGVDSTLKIQPAKLEDSAVYLCASSPRGQVNTEAFFGQGTRLTVV.

This clonotype was detected only a few times. The gene calls are TRBV12-3 or TRBV12-4 and TRBJ1-1, with D possibly TRBD1 on 6 matching bases. V was shortened by 1 base and J by 7 bases, with 13 bases between the two germline ends. This CDR3 spans 14 amino acids. CDR3 coding DNA: TGTGCCAGCAGTTTAGGGCGGGGGCGAGGTGAAGCTTTCTTT. Residues: CASSLGRGRGEAFF.

This rearrangement joins TRBV27 to TRBJ2-7, with 7 bases fitting TRBD1. V was pared by 5 bases and J by 4 bases, with 2 bases of the junction left unmatched. In germline, CDR1 is MNHEY, CDR2 SMNVEV (reference sequence). There are 12 residues in the CDR3. DNA of the CDR3: TGTGCCAGCAGTGCAGGGGGTTACGAGCAGTACTTC. Protein product: CASSAGGYEQYF.

This chain links TRBV6-5 with TRBJ2-3; D possibly corresponds to TRBD1 (6 bases). The V gene lost 4 bases and the J gene lost 2 bases, with 10 bases spanning the gap. The CDR3 runs to 14 residues. Germline V gene data show CDR1 as MNHEY and CDR2 as SVGAGI. In DNA form, the CDR3 reads TGTGCCAGCAGTTCGCGGACAGACACAGATACGCAGTATTTT. Amino acid sequence: CASSSRTDTDTQYF.

This clonotype was seen only a few times. The V gene is TRBV3-1, the J gene TRBJ2-2, with D hard to call. In germline, CDR1 is LGHDT, CDR2 YNNKEL (reference sequence). This CDR3 spans 15 amino acids. V lost 4 bases, J lost 0 bases, and 9 bases lay in between. The CDR3 protein is CASSRESANTGELFF. Here the CDR3 DNA reads TGTGCCAGCAGCCGCGAATCCGCGAACACCGGGGAGCTGTTTTTT.

This clonotype was seen a few times. This rearrangement joins TRBV28 to TRBJ1-2, with D hard to call. The V gene lost 6 bases and the J gene lost 2 bases, with 10 bases spanning the gap. The CDR3 is 13 residues long. The germline gives CDR1 MDHEN, CDR2 SYDVKM. The DNA of the CDR3 is TGTGCCAGCAGCGCCACGAGGAACTATGGCTACACCTTC. This sequence encodes CASSATRNYGYTF.

This clonotype was counted at least ten times. The rearrangement joins TRBV20-1 to TRBJ2-7; D may be TRBD2 (6 bases). Between the trimmed V and J ends, which lost 0 bases and 7 bases, there was a span of 13 bases. The CDR3 runs to 13 residues. The germline gives CDR1 DFQATT, CDR2 SNEGSKA (reference sequence). CDR3 residues: CSARDYGTGEQYV. CDR3 bases: TGCAGTGCTAGAGATTATGGGACTGGGGAGCAGTACGTC.